The 26 T cell receptor beta chains listed next were all sequenced from one sample in a study of low-dose radiotherapy and immunotherapy resistance in tumors. Alpha and beta chains were covered, as first-strand cDNA relied on TRAV- and TRBV-specific primers. TCRs were amplified for around 20 PCR cycles with a constant-region primer and V-primer adapter. TCRdb processed the reads anew with MiXCR; each CDR3 protein has one entry. Among tens of thousands of distinct CDR3 sequences listed, 20% to 25% were seen once. Time point in this sample: after trial treatment. Noted treatment: LDRT plus nivolumab, ipilimumab, low-dose cyclophosphamide and aspirin (RACIN trial). Sequenced material: PBMCs, taken after low-dose radiotherapy plus immunotherapy. The receptors come from a female donor with ovarian cancer.

Points on this clonotype: This clone may be a read error of a much larger clone one base away. The J gene is TRBJ2-5, the V gene TRBV7-9, with 16 positions matching TRBD2. V shed 5 bases, J shed 11 bases, and the junction held 20 bases outside the gene matches. In germline, CDR1 is SEHNR, CDR2 FQNEAQ (reference sequence). The CDR3 runs 19 residues. The CDR3 loop is CASSQQAPGLAGGYNEQYF. The CDR3 DNA sequence: TGTGCCAGCAGCCAACAAGCTCCGGGACTAGCGGGAGGGTACAATGAGCAGTACTTC.

In its sample, this clonotype was seen many times. This chain connects TRBV5-1 to TRBJ2-1, with D possibly TRBD2 on 5 matching bases. V dropped 7 bases and J dropped 5 bases, with 13 bases sitting between them. The germline V gene has CDR1 SGHRS and CDR2 YFSETQ. The CDR3 contains 13 residues. In DNA, the CDR3 is TGCGCCAGCGCGGGCCGGTCCAACAATGAGCAGTTCTTC. Residues: CASAGRSNNEQFF. Full variable domain (outside the CDR3, taken from reference TRBV5-1 and TRBJ2-1): KAGVTQTPRYLIKTRGQQVTLSCSPISGHRSVSWYQQTPGQGLQFLFEYFSETQRNKGNFPGRFSGRQFSNSRSEMNVSTLELGDSALYLCASAGRSNNEQFFGPGTRLTVL.

At least ten counts were recorded for this clonotype. This chain links TRBV2 with TRBJ2-7, with 7 positions matching TRBD1. Germline CDR1 SNHLY, CDR2 FYNNEI. V trimming: 10 bases; J trimming: 3 bases; junction bases outside the gene matches: 9. The CDR3 spans 13 residues. The CDR3 coding sequence is TGTGCCAACAGGGGCGGAAACTACTACGAGCAGTACTTC. This encodes CANRGGNYYEQYF. The full variable domain, with the rest looked up from reference TRBV2 and TRBJ2-7, is EPEVTQTPSHQVTQMGQEVILRCVPISNHLYFYWYRQILGQKVEFLVSFYNNEISEKSEIFDDQFSVERPDGSNFTLKIRSTKLEDSAMYFCANRGGNYYEQYFGPGTRLTVT.

The rearrangement joins TRBV19 to TRBJ2-3, with no clear D. Trimming took 3 bases from V and 7 from J, leaving 14 bases between them. CDR1 and CDR2 from the germline V gene are LNHDA and SQIVND (reference sequence). The CDR3 totals 14 residues. The CDR3 spells CASSMTLGPNTQYF. The CDR3 coding sequence is TGTGCCAGTAGTATGACGCTAGGGCCGAATACGCAGTATTTT.

This clonotype was seen many times. This chain joins TRBV25-1 and TRBJ2-2; D perhaps matches TRBD1 (5 bases). V dropped 6 bases and J dropped 4 bases, with 12 bases sitting between them. This CDR3 contains 14 residues. From germline, CDR1 is MGHDK and CDR2 SYGVNS. The chain's CDR3 is CASRGQGGTGELFF. DNA of the CDR3: TGTGCCAGCAGAGGGCAGGGTGGCACCGGGGAGCTGTTTTTT.

The V call is TRBV20-1, the J call TRBJ1-4; tentative D call: TRBD1 (5 bases). The V end was cut by 5 bases, the J end by 4 bases, with 14 bases between. This CDR3 contains 14 residues. CDR1 is DFQATT and CDR2 is SNEGSKA in the germline V gene (reference sequence). CDR3 amino acids: CSAPRGRVNEKLFF. The CDR3 nucleotides read TGCAGTGCTCCCCGCGGCAGGGTTAATGAAAAACTGTTTTTT.

The table lists this clonotype with many counts. This chain connects TRBV7-2 to TRBJ1-5, with 9 bases that match TRBD1. J was trimmed by 0 bases and V by 4 bases; bases with no gene match: 7. The CDR3 loop spans 17 amino acids. Germline V gives CDR1 SGHTA, CDR2 FQGNSA. This chain's CDR3 is CASSSAGTGYSNQPQHF. CDR3 DNA: TGTGCCAGCAGCTCAGCCGGGACAGGGTATAGCAATCAGCCCCAGCATTTT.

In this sample, this clonotype turned up many times. The chain employs TRBV7-2 and TRBJ2-1; 7 positions agree with TRBD2. Trimming cost V 5 bases and J 2 bases; bases outside gene matches: 6. CDR1 is SGHTA and CDR2 is FQGNSA in the germline V gene. There are 15 residues in the CDR3. The CDR3 here is CASSPSGIAYNEQFF. CDR3 nucleotides: TGTGCCAGCAGCCCGAGCGGGATAGCCTACAATGAGCAGTTCTTC. The whole variable domain, remainder taken from reference TRBV7-2 and TRBJ2-1, is GAGVSQSPSNKVTEKGKDVELRCDPISGHTALYWYRQSLGQGLEFLIYFQGNSAPDKSGLPSDRFSAERTGGSVSTLTIQRTQQEDSAVYLCASSPSGIAYNEQFFGPGTRLTVL.

In its sample, this clonotype was seen many times. This chain uses TRBV20-1 with TRBJ2-1, with 7 bases fitting TRBD2. V shed 2 bases, J shed 6 bases, and the junction held 13 bases outside the gene matches. CDR3 length equals 16 residues. Per the germline V gene, CDR1 is DFQATT and CDR2 is SNEGSKA (reference sequence). Here the CDR3 reads CSARPGRGGSSNEQFF. CDR3 DNA: TGCAGTGCTAGACCCGGAAGGGGCGGGAGCTCCAATGAGCAGTTCTTC.

In the case of this clonotype: This likely traces to a read error, being one base from a far larger clone. The chain is built from TRBV5-1 and TRBJ2-7, with D possibly TRBD2 on 7 matching bases. Germline V gene data show CDR1 as SGHRS and CDR2 as YFSETQ. This CDR3 has 16 residues. The V end lost 5 bases, the J end lost 7 bases, and 25 bases lay between the germline ends. The DNA of the CDR3 is TGCGCCAGCAGTCCTATTGGTGGGGGGGCTTACAATGAGCAGTACTTC. It is translated as CASSPIGGGAYNEQYF.

Note on this clonotype: This sequence may be a read error, since a much larger clone differs from it by one base. The gene calls are TRBV29-1 and TRBJ2-5; 8 nucleotides line up with TRBD2. Trimming at V came to 3 bases and at J to 5 bases, leaving 8 bases not matched to a gene. This CDR3 is 14 amino acids long. Germline loops: CDR1 SQVTM, CDR2 ANQGSEA. The CDR3 region has the DNA TGCAGCGTTGATAGGCGGGGGGCGGATGAGACCCAGTACTTC. This translates into CSVDRRGADETQYF.

This clonotype occurred many times. The rearrangement links TRBV7-2 to TRBJ2-7; D is perhaps TRBD2 (7 bases). V was cut by 5 bases and J by 5 bases, with 22 bases left in between. CDR3 size: 16 residues. Germline V gene sequence: CDR1 SGHTA, CDR2 FQGNSA. CDR3 sequence (DNA): TGTGCCAGCAGCCTTAGGGGGGGGGGACCCAGAGACGAGCAGTACTTC. This codes for CASSLRGGGPRDEQYF.

This clonotype was detected ten times or more. The chain joins TRBV5-6 to TRBJ1-5; D may be TRBD1 (6 bases). This CDR3 has 18 residues. V was pared by 4 bases and J by 6 bases, with 26 bases between. Germline CDR1 and CDR2: SGHDT and YYEEEE. In nucleotides, the CDR3 is TGTGCCAGCAGCCCTGGGGGGGGAACAGGGATCGGGGGTCAGCCCCAGCATTTT. Translated: CASSPGGGTGIGGQPQHF. The complete variable domain, with remaining parts taken from reference TRBV5-6 and TRBJ1-5, reads DAGVTQSPTHLIKTRGQQVTLRCSPKSGHDTVSWYQQALGQGPQFIFQYYEEEERQRGNFPDRFSGHQFPNYSSELNVNALLLGDSALYLCASSPGGGTGIGGQPQHFGDGTRLSIL.

This clonotype appeared many times. Here the CDR3 reads CASRADRNQVNGYTF. As DNA, the CDR3 is TGTGCCAGCAGGGCAGACAGGAATCAGGTGAATGGCTACACCTTC. The chain has TRBV12-3 or TRBV12-4 and TRBJ1-2, with D possibly matching TRBD1 (6 bases). V was trimmed by 6 bases and J by 6 bases, leaving 20 bases between them. The CDR3 is made up of 15 amino acids.

This clonotype was picked up many times. The V and J genes are TRBV10-3 and TRBJ2-7; the D gene is possibly TRBD1 (5 bases). The CDR3 runs 14 residues. In germline, CDR1 is ENHRY, CDR2 SYGVKD. V was trimmed by 3 bases and J by 0 bases, leaving 9 bases between them. CDR3 bases: TGTGCCATCAGTGATCCAGGGCTCTCCTACGAGCAGTACTTC. Translating it yields CAISDPGLSYEQYF.

This clonotype was recorded many times. The genes are TRBV20-1 and TRBJ2-2; 9 nucleotides match TRBD2. The CDR3 covers 14 residues. Germline V gives CDR1 DFQATT, CDR2 SNEGSKA (reference sequence). Trimming removed 3 bases from V and 6 bases from J; junction bases left unmatched: 5. The chain's CDR3 is CSARPSGVSGELFF. The CDR3 DNA follows: TGCAGTGCTAGGCCTAGCGGGGTGTCCGGGGAGCTGTTTTTT.

Written as DNA, the CDR3 is TGTGCCAGCACTAATGACCCCTTGCAGGGGGTGACGTACGAGCAGTACTTC. Translated, it gives CASTNDPLQGVTYEQYF. The chain joins TRBV27 to TRBJ2-7, with 7 bases matching TRBD1. V was pared by 7 bases and J by 4 bases, with 19 bases of the junction left unmatched. Germline V gives CDR1 MNHEY, CDR2 SMNVEV (reference sequence). The CDR3 covers 17 residues.

Comments on this clonotype: One end of the junction varies from germline; a read error may be responsible. This chain connects TRBV24-1 to TRBJ2-1, with TRBD1 matching over 7 bases. Germline CDR1 reads KGHDR; CDR2 reads SFDVKD. The CDR3 has 15 residues. CDR3 loop: CATSDETGIYNEQFF. The CDR3 DNA sequence: TGTGCCACCAGTGATGAGACAGGGATCTACAATGAACAGTTCTTC.

This clonotype came up many times. This rearrangement joins TRBV6-6 to TRBJ1-1, with TRBD1 identical over 10 bases. The CDR3 totals 14 residues. V dropped 6 bases and J dropped 7; count of bases not matched to a gene: 8. Germline V gene sequence: CDR1 MNHNY, CDR2 SVGAGI (reference sequence). For the CDR3, the DNA is TGTGCCAGCAGGCGGGACAGGGGCCCATATGAAGCTTTCTTT. Residues: CASRRDRGPYEAFF.

This clonotype was found many times. The chain links TRBV11-3 to TRBJ2-5; possibly TRBD1 for D (7 bases). V was pared by 4 bases and J by 5 bases, with 20 bases between. Germline loops: CDR1 SGHNT, CDR2 YENEEA. The CDR3 consists of 16 residues. The CDR3 region has the DNA TGTGCCAGCAGCTCGTGCCGATTAGCAGGGGGGGAGACCCAGTACTTC. Protein sequence: CASSSCRLAGGETQYF.

This clonotype was seen ten or more times. V usage is TRBV12-3 or TRBV12-4 and J usage is TRBJ2-3; the match to TRBD2 covers 7 bases. The CDR3 is 16 residues long. The V gene end was trimmed by 6 bases and the J gene end by 2 bases; junction bases not matched to a gene: 11. This CDR3 is CASSREKSGNTDTQYF. CDR3 in DNA: TGTGCCAGCAGCCGAGAGAAAAGCGGGAACACAGATACGCAGTATTTT.

Many counts were recorded for this clonotype. The chain uses TRBV19 and TRBJ1-2; TRBD1 is a possible D gene (6 bases). The CDR3 consists of 12 residues. CDR1 is LNHDA, CDR2 SQIVND, per germline (reference sequence). Trimming removed 6 bases from V and 4 bases from J, with 9 bases in between. CDR3 coding DNA: TGTGCCAGTAGACAGGGAGGCTATGGCTACACCTTC. This sequence encodes CASRQGGYGYTF.

This clonotype was picked up many times. The chain uses TRBV2 and TRBJ2-3; 12 bases are shared with TRBD2. Per germline, CDR1 SNHLY and CDR2 FYNNEI. CDR3 length: 18 residues. V shed 7 bases and J 3 bases; nucleotides not matched to a gene: 14. The CDR3 spells CASILGTSGRHWTDTQYF. The CDR3 DNA is TGTGCCAGCATCCTCGGGACTAGCGGGCGCCACTGGACAGATACGCAGTATTTT.

This clonotype was picked up many times. This sequence joins TRBV4-3 and TRBJ2-3; D is unclear. In germline, CDR1 is LGHNA, CDR2 YSLEER. Trimming took 0 bases from V and 4 from J, leaving 5 bases between them. There are 13 residues in the CDR3. The CDR3 here is CASSQDFADTQYF. The CDR3 DNA is TGCGCCAGCAGCCAAGATTTTGCAGATACGCAGTATTTT.

The sample holds many counts of this clonotype. The rearrangement joins TRBV15 to TRBJ2-1; perhaps TRBD1 as D (6 bases). CDR1 and CDR2 (germline): LNHNV, YYDKDF (reference sequence). The CDR3 runs to 14 residues. Trimming pared 7 bases from V and 5 bases from J, leaving 15 bases between. The CDR3 loop reads CATKFNRADNEQFF. The CDR3 coding sequence is TGTGCCACCAAATTCAACAGGGCTGACAATGAGCAGTTCTTC.

In regard to this clonotype: It differs at one base from a far larger clone, so likely a read error. CDR3 protein: CASSLDAAEQYF. In DNA, the CDR3 is TGTGCCAGCAGCTTAGATGCGGCAGAGCAGTACTTC. V is TRBV7-9 and J is TRBJ2-7; D unresolved. CDR1 and CDR2 (germline): SEHNR, FQNEAQ (reference sequence). This CDR3 comprises 12 residues. Trimming pared 1 base from V and 7 bases from J, leaving 8 bases between.